The clone carrying this TCR beta chain has only a few counts. Its antigen is as yet unknown. The whole isolated RNA underwent reverse transcription, so sequencing captured expressed TCRB transcripts. Repertoires were generated with immunoSEQ multiplex PCR, while TCRdb's copy carries only in-frame clones and drops some. Here the sample spans about 270,000 clones, approximately 15% being singletons. This entry comes from a study of beta chain features in type 1 diabetes. Study-wide context: Examination spanned around 100,000,000 sorted cells from all samples.

Study conclusions and caveats: Possibly, sequencing cDNA over-represented cells that had high TCR expression levels. There was a moderate but significant shortening of TCRB CDR3s in all four CD4+ subsets of Type 1 diabetes patients. Amplification by PCR could prefer shorter templates, with the same effect in patients and controls.

This receptor was obtained from a man aged 30 to 45 with type 1 diabetes. Sequencing input: naive CD4+ T cells from blood.

For the CDR3, the DNA is TGTGCCAGCAGCCCTAAGCGGCTAGCGGAACTTCGGGGCTATGAGCAGTTCTTC. Translated: CASSPKRLAELRGYEQFF. V and J are TRBV7-2 and TRBJ2-1, with 7 bases aligning to TRBD2. CDR3 length equals 18 residues. The germline gives CDR1 SGHTA, CDR2 FQGNSA. The V segment lost 5 bases and the J segment 8 bases; nucleotides outside the gene matches: 21.